A single sample gave rise to the 21 T cell receptor beta chains below, sequenced in a study of neurological immune-mediated disorders. TCRdb analysed the 5' RACE reads with MiXCR anew, one entry per CDR3 protein. The sample records about 65,000 distinct CDR3 sequences, roughly 3.7% being singletons. Sequencing was done on a sample of PBMCs. The receptor set was obtained from a man aged 50 to 60 with multiple sclerosis.

This clonotype was counted ten times or more. The chain links TRBV5-5 to TRBJ2-7; no definite D call. Per germline, CDR1 SGHKS and CDR2 YYEKEE (reference sequence). The CDR3 length is 14 residues. The V and J ends lost 4 bases and 3 bases respectively, with 14 bases between them. The CDR3 DNA reads TGTGCCAGCAGCCGACCCCCAAGTTACTACGAGCAGTACTTC. Amino acids: CASSRPPSYYEQYF.

This clonotype was recorded many times. The gene calls are TRBV19 and TRBJ2-1, with a weak D call TRBD1 (6 bases). This CDR3 has 14 residues. V lost 3 bases, J lost 2 bases, and 8 bases lay in between. Germline assignment: CDR1 LNHDA and CDR2 SQIVND (reference sequence). For the CDR3, the DNA is TGTGCCAGTAGTATCGGGACACCCTACAATGAGCAGTTCTTC. This sequence encodes CASSIGTPYNEQFF.

As for this clonotype: A much larger clone differs by one base, so this may be a read error. Without the conserved terminal phenylalanine or tryptophan, this CDR3 likely stems from a read error. This chain links TRBV12-3 or TRBV12-4 with TRBJ1-2; D call uncertain. CDR3 length: 16 amino acids. Deletions cut 4 bases from V and 4 bases from J, with 19 bases between. For the CDR3, the DNA is TGTGCCAGCAGTTCGATTCCTGCAGGCCTGGGCTATGGCTACACCATC. This sequence encodes CASSSIPAGLGYGYTI.

Only a few counts were recorded for this clonotype. A read error may account for a junction end that differs from germline. The genes are TRBV3-1 and TRBJ1-5, with unresolved D. CDR1 is LGHDT, CDR2 YNNKEL, per germline (reference sequence). The CDR3 is 14 residues long. The chain's CDR3 is CASSRKGSNQPQNF. The CDR3 DNA sequence: TGTGCCAGCAGCCGCAAAGGTAGCAATCAGCCCCAGAATTTT.

This clonotype was counted ten times or more. V is TRBV7-2 and J is TRBJ2-5; 8 bases map to TRBD1. The J segment lost 5 bases and the V segment lost 1 base, leaving 6 bases of the junction unmatched. CDR1 SGHTA and CDR2 FQGNSA come from the germline V gene. CDR3 length: 15 residues. This CDR3 is CASSLVAGGSETQYF. The DNA for the CDR3 is TGTGCCAGCAGCTTAGTGGCAGGGGGCTCGGAGACCCAGTACTTC.

The J gene is TRBJ1-5, the V gene TRBV6-5, with a tentative D call TRBD1 (6 bases). The V end lost 6 bases, the J end lost 6 bases, and 24 bases lay between the germline ends. This CDR3 contains 17 residues. The germline V gene has CDR1 MNHEY and CDR2 SVGAGI. The CDR3 sequence is CASSRAYDRRRPQPQHF. For the CDR3, the DNA is TGTGCCAGCAGCCGAGCATATGACAGGAGGAGGCCTCAGCCCCAGCATTTT.

Ten or more counts support this clonotype. This rearrangement joins TRBV29-1 to TRBJ2-4; D perhaps matches TRBD1 (7 bases). There are 12 residues in the CDR3. CDR1 is SQVTM and CDR2 is ANQGSEA in the germline V gene. With 3 bases removed from V and 5 bases from J, the gap between germline ends came to 8 bases. CDR3 region: CSVDRGENIQYF. Written as DNA, the CDR3 is TGCAGCGTTGACAGGGGGGAAAACATTCAGTACTTC.

This clonotype was detected ten times or more. This sequence joins TRBV5-1 and TRBJ1-1; D is uncertain. In germline, CDR1 is SGHRS, CDR2 YFSETQ. The CDR3 totals 15 residues. V was cut by 0 bases and J by 1 base, with 10 bases left in between. The CDR3 region has the DNA TGCGCCAGCAGCTTGGATTGGGTGAAGAACACTGAAGCTTTCTTT. It specifies CASSLDWVKNTEAFF.

This clonotype was counted at least ten times. The chain is built from TRBV20-1 and TRBJ2-2; D possibly corresponds to TRBD1 (5 bases). The V end lost 1 base, the J end lost 5 bases, and 11 bases lay between the germline ends. This CDR3 has 14 amino acids. Germline V lookup: CDR1 DFQATT, CDR2 SNEGSKA (reference sequence). Written as DNA, the CDR3 is TGCAGTGCTAGAGCCGCTGGGGCAACCGGGGAGCTGTTTTTT. Its translation: CSARAAGATGELFF.

This clonotype has a count of ten or more. The genes are TRBV28 and TRBJ2-7, with 8 bases identical to TRBD1. In germline, CDR1 is MDHEN, CDR2 SYDVKM. V lost 3 bases and J lost 3; bases outside the gene matches: 4. CDR3 length: 14 residues. The CDR3 coding sequence is TGTGCCAGCAGTTTTACAGGGGGATTCTACGAGCAGTACGTC. Translated: CASSFTGGFYEQYV.

This clonotype was observed many times. The chain carries TRBV4-2 and TRBJ1-5; D is undetermined. The CDR3 sequence is 15 residues long. V was shortened by 2 bases and J by 2 bases, with 10 bases between the two germline ends. Germline V CDR1 and CDR2: LGHNA, YNFKEQ. This CDR3 reads CASSQSSQGNQPQHF. The CDR3 DNA is TGTGCCAGCAGCCAAAGCTCGCAGGGCAATCAGCCCCAGCATTTT.

This clonotype has a count of ten or more. The chain recombines TRBV28 with TRBJ2-5; unclear D gene. The CDR3 is 13 amino acids. Looked up from germline, CDR1 is MDHEN and CDR2 is SYDVKM. V was shortened by 5 bases and J by 0 bases, with 7 bases between the two germline ends. As DNA, the CDR3 is TGTGCCAGCAGTAGTAACAACCAAGAGACCCAGTACTTC. Amino acids: CASSSNNQETQYF.

This clonotype came up many times. This rearrangement joins TRBV20-1 to TRBJ2-3, with TRBD2 identical over 10 bases. In germline, CDR1 is DFQATT, CDR2 SNEGSKA (reference sequence). J gave up 5 bases and V 5 bases, and 16 bases lay outside the gene matches. This CDR3 region has 17 residues. CDR3 loop: CSADPGEGLAVVDTQYF. The CDR3 DNA sequence: TGCAGTGCTGATCCGGGTGAAGGACTAGCGGTCGTAGATACGCAGTATTTT.

This clonotype was seen many times. This chain connects TRBV4-3 to TRBJ2-3; D is possibly TRBD2 (5 bases). CDR3 size: 18 residues. The V and J ends lost 0 bases and 2 bases respectively, with 18 bases between them. Germline values: CDR1 LGHNA, CDR2 YSLEER. CDR3 nucleotides: TGCGCCAGCAGCCAAGATCTCAGTCGGCTAGCCGCCACAGATACGCAGTATTTT. As protein: CASSQDLSRLAATDTQYF.

This clonotype was counted ten times or more. V is TRBV5-1 and J is TRBJ1-2, with 8 bases matching TRBD1. There are 13 residues in the CDR3. Germline trimming cut 0 bases from V and 8 bases from J; bases unmatched to any gene: 3. Germline V lookup: CDR1 SGHRS, CDR2 YFSETQ. CDR3 sequence (DNA): TGCGCCAGCAGCTTGGTCGGACAGGGCGGCTACACCTTC. This sequence encodes CASSLVGQGGYTF.

This clonotype showed up many times. This sequence joins TRBV29-1 and TRBJ1-2; the D is unclear. Germline CDR1 is SQVTM and CDR2 is ANQGSEA. Trimming removed 6 bases from V and 3 bases from J, with 14 bases in between. The CDR3 is 13 residues long. CDR3 region: CSVGGLLHYGYTF. CDR3 nucleotide sequence: TGCAGCGTGGGAGGGCTCCTCCACTATGGCTACACCTTC.

This clonotype was counted a few times. This chain joins TRBV28 and TRBJ1-3, with D perhaps TRBD1 (5 bases). Per germline, CDR1 MDHEN and CDR2 SYDVKM. Trimming pared 5 bases from V and 5 bases from J, leaving 19 bases between. The CDR3 covers 16 residues. The CDR3 nucleotides are TGTGCCAGCAGTATCGACGGGACCCAAGATAGAAACACCATATATTTT. This encodes CASSIDGTQDRNTIYF.

This clonotype was detected ten times or more. The chain recombines TRBV30 with TRBJ2-3; D is uncertain. Germline CDR1 GTSNPN, CDR2 SVGIG (reference sequence). This CDR3 is built from 14 residues. V was trimmed by 0 bases and J by 1 base, leaving 8 bases between them. The CDR3 loop reads CAWSVAWGTDTQYF. The CDR3 region has the DNA TGTGCCTGGAGTGTAGCGTGGGGCACAGATACGCAGTATTTT. Full variable domain (remainder filled in from reference TRBV30 and TRBJ2-3): SQTIHQWPATLVQPVGSPLSLECTVEGTSNPNLYWYRQAAGRGLQLLFYSVGIGQISSEVPQNLSASRPQDRQFILSSKKLLLSDSGFYLCAWSVAWGTDTQYFGPGTRLTVL.

Ten or more counts support this clonotype. This sequence joins TRBV6-1 and TRBJ1-1, with D possibly TRBD1 on 6 matching bases. This CDR3 region has 13 residues. The ends were cut back, 4 bases at V and 1 base at J, with 7 bases in the middle. Germline loops: CDR1 MNHNS, CDR2 SASEGT. CDR3 sequence reads: CASSVGANTEAFF. CDR3 in DNA: TGTGCCAGCAGTGTGGGGGCGAACACTGAAGCTTTCTTT.

This clonotype was observed at least ten times. DNA of the CDR3: TGTGCCAGCAGCTTAGCGCATGGGGAAAAACTGTTTTTT. Amino acid sequence: CASSLAHGEKLFF. This rearrangement joins TRBV7-2 to TRBJ1-4; D is uncertain. V lost 0 bases, J lost 8 bases, and 7 bases lay in between. CDR1 is SGHTA, CDR2 FQGNSA, per germline. The CDR3 consists of 13 residues.

By share of the sample, this clonotype is medium-sized. This chain joins TRBV7-2 and TRBJ2-5; 8 nucleotides align to TRBD2. The germline CDR1 and CDR2 sequences are SGHTA and FQGNSA. The CDR3 loop spans 13 amino acids. V lost 10 bases and J lost 4; bases outside the gene matches: 8. This CDR3 reads CATAGTRGETQYF. In nucleotides, the CDR3 is TGTGCCACCGCCGGGACTAGGGGAGAGACCCAGTACTTC.